These 30 T cell receptor beta chains came from one sample sequenced in a study of blood T cell repertoires in COVID-19. Here immunoSEQ multiplex PCR was the method, and the copy in TCRdb shows in-frame clones only, minus some. This sample carries 200,000 to 250,000 clones, roughly 86% of them seen once, and the ten largest clones take around 9.6%. Sequences were obtained from peripheral blood. The receptors derive from a woman between 50 and 59 years old with COVID-19, enrolled during active disease.

The genes are TRBV11-2 and TRBJ1-1, with D unresolved. Germline CDR1 and CDR2: SGHAT and FQNNGV. The CDR3 is 14 amino acids. The germline V and J ends were trimmed by 2 bases and 7 bases, with 14 bases remaining between them. The CDR3 nucleotides are TGTGCCAGCAGCTTACCCCCCCCGGCGGGTGAAGCTTTCTTT. Protein product: CASSLPPPAGEAFF.

The genes are TRBV5-4 and TRBJ2-3, with 10 bases fitting TRBD2. In germline, CDR1 is SGHNT, CDR2 YYREEE (reference sequence). This CDR3 is 15 amino acids long. V lost 4 bases to trimming and J lost 2 bases; unmatched junction nucleotides: 4. The CDR3 is CASSGTSEDTDTQYF. CDR3 DNA: TGTGCCAGCAGCGGGACTAGCGAGGACACAGATACGCAGTATTTT.

The V and J genes are TRBV5-1 and TRBJ2-1; possibly TRBD1 for D (6 bases). This CDR3 is 12 amino acids long. Trimming removed 4 bases from V and 7 bases from J, with 9 bases in between. From germline, CDR1 is SGHRS and CDR2 YFSETQ. CDR3 bases: TGCGCCAGCAGCGTCACAGGGAATGAGCAGTTCTTC. Translation: CASSVTGNEQFF.

This chain links TRBV7-8 with TRBJ1-3; the D gene is possibly TRBD1 (6 bases). CDR1 SGHVS and CDR2 FQNEAQ come from the germline V gene. This CDR3 has 15 residues. V was trimmed by 6 bases and J by 2 bases, leaving 14 bases between them. The CDR3 bases are TGTGCCAGCAGTCCTAGGGGGTCGGCTGGAAACACCATATATTTT. Protein product: CASSPRGSAGNTIYF.

In regard to this clone: Other DNA sequences in this sample translate to the same CDR3. The chain has TRBV19 and TRBJ1-1, with D hard to call. V lost 3 bases, J lost 8 bases, and 10 bases lay in between. The CDR3 runs to 12 residues. Germline V gives CDR1 LNHDA, CDR2 SQIVND (reference sequence). CDR3 protein: CASSIGQVEAFF. CDR3 in DNA: TGTGCCAGTAGTATTGGGCAGGTCGAAGCTTTCTTT.

The gene calls are TRBV4-1 and TRBJ1-1; D is ambiguous. The CDR3 sequence is 14 residues long. Germline loops: CDR1 MGHRA, CDR2 YSYEKL. V dropped 0 bases and J dropped 8 bases, with 13 bases sitting between them. The CDR3 nucleotides read TGCGCCAGCAGCCAAGATAGACTAGGGTGGGAAGCTTTCTTT. Translated: CASSQDRLGWEAFF.

V and J are TRBV7-3 and TRBJ2-7; 8 nucleotides line up with TRBD1. Germline V lookup: CDR1 SGHTA, CDR2 FQGTGA. The V gene end was trimmed by 5 bases and the J gene end by 1 base; junction bases not matched to a gene: 4. This CDR3 has 14 amino acids. As DNA, the CDR3 is TGTGCCAGCAGCCCCGACAGGGGTTCCTACGAGCAGTACTTC. Protein sequence: CASSPDRGSYEQYF.

The count of this clone is one. CDR3 sequence: CASSLRTSRWYTGELFF. In DNA, the CDR3 is TGTGCCAGCAGCTTACGAACTAGCCGGTGGTACACCGGGGAGCTGTTTTTT. V and J are TRBV13 and TRBJ2-2, with a possible D match to TRBD2 (6 bases). Trimming removed 2 bases at V and 3 bases at J, with 16 bases between. Germline-derived CDR1 and CDR2 are PRHDT and FYEKMQ (reference sequence). The CDR3 sequence is 17 residues long.

The V call is TRBV24-1, the J call TRBJ2-2, with TRBD1 matching 7 bases. The V segment lost 5 bases and the J segment 7 bases; nucleotides outside the gene matches: 6. The CDR3 sequence is 14 residues long. Per the germline V gene, CDR1 is KGHDR and CDR2 is SFDVKD. This CDR3 reads CATSGDSHYGELFF. The CDR3 region has the DNA TGTGCCACCAGTGGGGACAGTCACTACGGGGAGCTGTTTTTT.

V usage is TRBV19 and J usage is TRBJ2-2; D may be TRBD1 (6 bases). CDR1 LNHDA and CDR2 SQIVND come from the germline V gene (reference sequence). Trimming cost V 1 base and J 4 bases, with 13 bases left between them. The CDR3 sequence is 16 residues long. In DNA, the CDR3 is TGTGCCAGTAGTATAGCCAGGGGCCGGGGCACCGGGGAGCTGTTTTTT. It translates to CASSIARGRGTGELFF.

J is TRBJ2-2 and V is TRBV25-1, with D possibly TRBD2 on 6 matching bases. CDR1 is MGHDK and CDR2 is SYGVNS in the germline V gene. The V end was cut by 8 bases, the J end by 7 bases, with 8 bases between. There are 11 residues in the CDR3. CDR3 loop: CASGGYGELFF. In DNA form, the CDR3 reads TGTGCCAGCGGGGGGTACGGGGAGCTGTTTTTT.

The genes are TRBV19 and TRBJ2-3, with D perhaps matching TRBD1 (6 bases). Germline CDR1 and CDR2: LNHDA and SQIVND (reference sequence). CDR3 length: 12 amino acids. V was trimmed by 5 bases and J by 7 bases, leaving 10 bases between them. In DNA, the CDR3 is TGTGCCAGTAGTCCGGACAGCTATACGCAGTATTTT. Its translation: CASSPDSYTQYF.

The gene calls are TRBV28 and TRBJ1-1; possible D gene TRBD1, 5 bases. CDR3 length: 15 amino acids. Germline assignment: CDR1 MDHEN and CDR2 SYDVKM. V was trimmed by 4 bases and J by 3 bases, leaving 15 bases between them. The CDR3 DNA follows: TGTGCCAGCAGTTCCCCTTTTGGCAGGGACACTGAAGCTTTCTTT. Translated: CASSSPFGRDTEAFF.

The V and J genes are TRBV6-2 or TRBV6-3 and TRBJ2-2; D ambiguous. CDR3 size: 14 residues. V lost 4 bases and J lost 4, with 10 bases in between. In germline, CDR1 is MNHEY, CDR2 SVGEGT. The CDR3 bases are TGTGCCAGCAGTTCCCGGTCCGGCACCGGGGAGCTGTTTTTT. Translated: CASSSRSGTGELFF.

The rearrangement uses TRBV28 and TRBJ1-2; TRBD1 aligns across 7 bases. The CDR3 is 16 residues long. V shed 3 bases and J 2 bases; nucleotides not matched to a gene: 9. Germline V gives CDR1 MDHEN, CDR2 SYDVKM. This CDR3 reads CASSFPYRGENYGYTF. The CDR3 bases are TGTGCCAGCAGTTTCCCTTACAGGGGCGAAAACTATGGCTACACCTTC.

The J gene is TRBJ2-1, the V gene TRBV12-3 or TRBV12-4, with D perhaps matching TRBD2 (5 bases). This CDR3 has 13 residues. The V and J ends lost 6 bases and 6 bases respectively, with 12 bases between them. The DNA for the CDR3 is TGTGCCAGCAGCCCTAGCAGGAGCAATGAGCAGTTCTTC. The encoded protein is CASSPSRSNEQFF.

To note about this clone: Additional DNA sequences in this sample encode the identical CDR3. DNA of the CDR3: TGTGCCAGCAGCCAAGATTTATTCTATGGCTACACCTTC. The encoded protein is CASSQDLFYGYTF. The chain couples TRBV14 to TRBJ1-2; D is unresolved. Germline V gives CDR1 SGHDN, CDR2 FVKESK. The V gene lost 0 bases and the J gene lost 4 bases, with 6 bases spanning the gap. This CDR3 comprises 13 residues.

The J gene is TRBJ2-4, the V gene TRBV6-5; 8 bases are shared with TRBD1. Germline values: CDR1 MNHEY, CDR2 SVGAGI. J was trimmed by 7 bases and V by 0 bases; bases with no gene match: 8. The CDR3 covers 16 residues. The CDR3, as DNA: TGTGCCAGCAGTTACTCCTCCCGGACAGGGAGGAACATTCAGTACTTC. Translated, it gives CASSYSSRTGRNIQYF.

The rearrangement uses TRBV5-1 and TRBJ2-1; D might be TRBD1 (6 bases). CDR3 length: 15 residues. The germline gives CDR1 SGHRS, CDR2 YFSETQ. V was clipped by 0 bases and J by 1 base, with 8 bases between them. CDR3 sequence (DNA): TGCGCCAGCAGCTTGGGTACAGGGTCCTACAATGAGCAGTTCTTC. It yields the protein CASSLGTGSYNEQFF.

This clone occurred a few times. The V gene is TRBV30, the J gene TRBJ1-6, with D perhaps matching TRBD1 (5 bases). CDR3 length: 13 amino acids. V gave up 5 bases and J gave up 6 bases, with 11 bases separating them. Germline lookup yields CDR1 GTSNPN and CDR2 SVGIG (reference sequence). CDR3 sequence (DNA): TGTGCCTGGCGCGGACAAGTTAATTCACCCCTCCACTTT. Translated, it gives CAWRGQVNSPLHF.

This sequence joins TRBV9 and TRBJ2-3; 9 bases agree with TRBD2. CDR1 and CDR2 from the germline V gene are SGDLS and YYNGEE. The CDR3 consists of 15 residues. Unmatched junction bases numbered 6, after V lost 4 bases and J lost 3 bases. CDR3 in amino acids: CASSPRGGRTDTQYF. The CDR3 coding sequence is TGTGCCAGCAGCCCGCGGGGGGGCCGAACAGATACGCAGTATTTT.

The genes are TRBV24-1 and TRBJ1-2; 8 bases match TRBD1. J lost 0 bases, V lost 3 bases, and 11 bases had no gene match. CDR1 KGHDR and CDR2 SFDVKD come from the germline V gene. This CDR3 comprises 18 residues. The DNA for the CDR3 is TGTGCCACCAGTGATCCCCGGCAGGGGGCGGATGCTAACTATGGCTACACCTTC. This codes for CATSDPRQGADANYGYTF.

This chain uses TRBV25-1 with TRBJ2-2; 10 positions agree with TRBD2. CDR1 is MGHDK, CDR2 SYGVNS, per germline. CDR3 length: 16 residues. The junction had 8 bases not matched to a gene; V was cut back by 5 bases and J by 5 bases. DNA of the CDR3: TGTGCCAGCAGTTCTAGCGGGGGTTTGGAGACCGGGGAGCTGTTTTTT. Translation gives CASSSSGGLETGELFF.

The chain carries TRBV10-3 and TRBJ1-4, with a weak D call TRBD1 (5 bases). This CDR3 is 13 amino acids long. CDR1 ENHRY and CDR2 SYGVKD come from the germline V gene. V was shortened by 3 bases and J by 7 bases, with 9 bases between the two germline ends. This CDR3 reads CAISDVGAEKLFF. The DNA for the CDR3 is TGTGCCATCAGTGACGTAGGGGCTGAAAAACTGTTTTTT.

V gene TRBV6-2 or TRBV6-3 combines with J gene TRBJ1-2, with a tentative D call TRBD1 (6 bases). In germline, CDR1 is MNHEY, CDR2 SVGEGT. V shed 2 bases and J shed 7 bases, with 8 bases lying between them. CDR3 size: 12 residues. The DNA of the CDR3 is TGTGCCAGCAGTTACGGACAGCGTGGCTACACCTTC. Its translation is CASSYGQRGYTF.

The V call is TRBV13, the J call TRBJ2-1, with 13 bases matching TRBD2. CDR3 length equals 17 residues. V was clipped by 3 bases and J by 6 bases; unmatched bases: 8. Germline V lookup: CDR1 PRHDT, CDR2 FYEKMQ (reference sequence). The CDR3 here is CASSLAVLAGGTNEQFF. CDR3 coding DNA: TGTGCCAGCAGCTTGGCCGTACTAGCGGGGGGGACCAATGAGCAGTTCTTC.

The J gene is TRBJ1-1, the V gene TRBV24-1; no clear D. Per germline, CDR1 KGHDR and CDR2 SFDVKD. CDR3 length: 13 amino acids. Trimming removed 0 bases from V and 3 bases from J, with 4 bases in between. Here the CDR3 reads CATSDLADTEAFF. The DNA for the CDR3 is TGTGCCACCAGTGATTTGGCGGACACTGAAGCTTTCTTT.

This chain joins TRBV19 and TRBJ1-6; 10 bases agree with TRBD1. Germline V gene lookup returns CDR1 LNHDA and CDR2 SQIVND (reference sequence). The CDR3 spans 15 residues. The ends lost 3 bases at V and 7 bases at J; junction bases unmatched: 3. CDR3: CASSIGTGENSPLHF. The CDR3, as DNA: TGTGCCAGTAGTATCGGGACAGGGGAAAATTCACCCCTCCACTTT. The variable domain in full, with the rest retrieved from reference TRBV19 and TRBJ1-6, is DGGITQSPKYLFRKEGQNVTLSCEQNLNHDAMYWYRQDPGQGLRLIYYSQIVNDFQKGDIAEGYSVSREKKESFPLTVTSAQKNPTAFYLCASSIGTGENSPLHFGNGTRLTVT.

The chain combines TRBV5-4 with TRBJ2-5; possible D gene TRBD2, 6 bases. This CDR3 is built from 16 residues. Germline CDR1 SGHNT, CDR2 YYREEE (reference sequence). V lost 1 base to trimming and J lost 4 bases, with 17 bases between them. CDR3 in DNA: TGTGCCAGCAGCTTGCCCCACCGGGGGAGGCGAGAGACCCAGTACTTC. It codes for CASSLPHRGRRETQYF.

V and J are TRBV5-1 and TRBJ1-4; tentative D call: TRBD1 (6 bases). V was trimmed by 4 bases and J by 0 bases, leaving 16 bases between them. The CDR3 loop spans 17 amino acids. CDR1 is SGHRS, CDR2 YFSETQ, per germline. The CDR3 here is CASSRSTGPATNEKLFF. The CDR3 coding sequence is TGCGCCAGCAGCCGTTCGACAGGTCCGGCAACTAATGAAAAACTGTTTTTT.